This T cell receptor (beta chain) is drawn from a study of CD8 T cells in ankylosing spondylitis (dated by TCRdb to between 2016 and 2019). A note on the overall study: T cell receptor beta repertoires were profiled in healthy donors and ankylosing spondylitis patients so that disease-linked TCR variants could be found. The whole study cohort included about a hundred healthy donors and around 25 ankylosing spondylitis patients. Peripheral blood was sampled, and synovial fluid was also collected from ankylosing spondylitis patients.

CDR1 and CDR2 were assigned from the germline V gene as SGHTA and FQGNSA. The junction shows trimming of 5 bases on V and 0 bases on J, and the gene matches do not reach 9 bases of it. Including cysteine and phenylalanine, the CDR3 has 17 amino acids. The kept DNA is CDR3 alone, 51 bases in frame from the first base. This clonotype was counted between two and nine times. The clone's antigen remains unknown. No quality values exist for individual bases; no much larger clone is one base distant. TCRdb lists the instrument as Illumina HiSeq 2500. TCR beta libraries were prepared by quantitative 5'-RACE with molecular barcodes. On the authors' methods: Disease-linked TCR variants were identified with a new computational method built on a probabilistic model of VDJ rearrangement. TCRdb reworked the public reads: Q25 trimming with fastp, MiXCR clone assembly, productive beta chains retained. One record per CDR3 amino acid sequence lists the most common genes and DNA. It is TCRdb's table, rather than the study itself, that gives the V and J calls and clone size. The sample table shows roughly 440,000 distinct CDR3 sequences, and approximately 17% are seen once. Of the sample, 0.85% to 1.3% is held by the ten largest clones.

Study-wide findings and limitations: According to the report, matched synovial fluid samples from ankylosing spondylitis patients were significantly enriched for the disease-linked clones. Some motif variants had previously been reported in the synovial fluid and blood of reactive arthritis patients, which suggests shared mechanisms of disease initiation. A TCR beta motif of eight highly homologous amino acid variants appeared characteristic of blood from ankylosing spondylitis patients. A CD8+ phenotype was shown by the disease-linked clones, which were found at relatively low frequencies in peripheral blood.

This sequence was found in a male donor with ankylosing spondylitis. The chain was built from TRBV7-2 and TRBJ2-1; a stretch of 8 junction bases matches TRBD2. The sample was blood, either unsorted or a sorted T cell fraction (not recorded which). The sequence in DNA is TGTGCCAGCAGCCGAAAAGGGGGGACTAGCTCCTACAATGAGCAGTTCTTC. This gives the protein CASSRKGGTSSYNEQFF. This CDR3, with the reference TRBV7-2 and TRBJ2-1 proteins standing in past its ends, gives the full variable domain GAGVSQSPSNKVTEKGKDVELRCDPISGHTALYWYRQSLGQGLEFLIYFQGNSAPDKSGLPSDRFSAERTGGSVSTLTIQRTQQEDSAVYLCASSRKGGTSSYNEQFFGPGTRLTVL.